This T cell receptor (beta chain) was observed in a study of blood T cell repertoires in COVID-19. Trimming removed 5 bases at V and 3 bases at J, with 13 bases between. The CDR3 length is 14 residues. The germline CDR1 and CDR2 sequences are SGHTA and FQGTGA. Method: immunoSEQ multiplex PCR; TCRdb's copy keeps in-frame clones and lacks some. The sample lists approximately 170,000 clones, approximately 80% occurring once. Sequencing was carried out using PBMCs or T cells enriched from blood (not recorded which). The sequence was collected from a middle-aged man who had recovered from COVID-19. J is TRBJ1-2 and V is TRBV7-3; D possibly corresponds to TRBD1 (6 bases). CDR3 region: CASSPQGQDYGYTF. CDR3 nucleotides: TGTGCCAGCAGCCCTCAGGGGCAGGACTATGGCTACACCTTC.